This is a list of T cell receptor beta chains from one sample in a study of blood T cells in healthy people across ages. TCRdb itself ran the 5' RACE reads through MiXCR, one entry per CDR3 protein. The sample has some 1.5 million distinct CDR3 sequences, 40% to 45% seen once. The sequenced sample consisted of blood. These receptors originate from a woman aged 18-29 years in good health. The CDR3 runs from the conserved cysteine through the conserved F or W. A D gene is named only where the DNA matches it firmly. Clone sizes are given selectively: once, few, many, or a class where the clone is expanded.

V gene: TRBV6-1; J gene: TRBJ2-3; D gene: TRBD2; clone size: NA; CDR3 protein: CASSEVSGGALFTDTQYF; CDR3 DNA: TGTGCCAGCAGTGAAGTTAGCGGGGGCGCGTTATTTACAGATACGCAGTATTTT
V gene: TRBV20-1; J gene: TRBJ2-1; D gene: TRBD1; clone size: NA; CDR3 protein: CSASTDRGNEQFF; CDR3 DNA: TGCAGTGCTAGCACAGACAGGGGGAATGAGCAGTTCTTC
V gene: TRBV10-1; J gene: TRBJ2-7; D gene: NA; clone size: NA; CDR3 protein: CASSEGAIGVYEQYF; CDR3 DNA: TGCGCCAGCAGTGAGGGGGCTATAGGAGTCTACGAGCAGTACTTC
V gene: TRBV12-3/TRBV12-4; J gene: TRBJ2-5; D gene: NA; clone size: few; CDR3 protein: CASKGAWQETQYF; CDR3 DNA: TGTGCCAGCAAAGGGGCTTGGCAAGAGACCCAGTACTTC
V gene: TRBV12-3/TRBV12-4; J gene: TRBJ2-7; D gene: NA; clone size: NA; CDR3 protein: CASSLILTERYF; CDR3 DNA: TGTGCCAGCAGTTTAATTTTAACGGAGCGGTACTTC
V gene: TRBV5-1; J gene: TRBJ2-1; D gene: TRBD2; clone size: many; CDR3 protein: CASSLVSGSSYNEQFF; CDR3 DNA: TGCGCCAGCAGCTTGGTGAGCGGGAGCTCCTACAATGAGCAGTTCTTC
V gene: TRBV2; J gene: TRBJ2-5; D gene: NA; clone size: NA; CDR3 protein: CASSAAAEQYF; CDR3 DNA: TGTGCCAGCAGTGCCGCAGCTGAGCAGTACTTC
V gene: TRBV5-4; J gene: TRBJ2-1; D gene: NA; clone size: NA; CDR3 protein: CASSPSPGRTNVNEQFF; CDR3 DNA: TGTGCCAGCAGTCCCTCCCCGGGACGAACGAACGTCAATGAGCAGTTCTTC
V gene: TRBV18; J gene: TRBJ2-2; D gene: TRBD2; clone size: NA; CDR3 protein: CASSPAGGRTGELFF; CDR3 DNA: TGTGCCAGCTCCCCAGCGGGAGGAAGGACCGGGGAGCTGTTTTTT
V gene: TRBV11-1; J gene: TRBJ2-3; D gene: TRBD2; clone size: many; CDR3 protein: CASSPSGLSTDTQYF; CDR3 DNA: TGTGCCAGCAGCCCTAGCGGGCTAAGCACAGATACGCAGTATTTT
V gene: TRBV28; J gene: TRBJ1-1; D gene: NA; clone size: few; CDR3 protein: CAAKGNTEAFF; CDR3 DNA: TGTGCCGCGAAGGGGAACACTGAAGCTTTCTTT
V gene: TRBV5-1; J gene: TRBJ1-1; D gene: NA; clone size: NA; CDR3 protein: CASSFVGVMNTEAFF; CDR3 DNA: TGCGCCAGCAGCTTTGTGGGGGTAATGAACACTGAAGCTTTCTTT
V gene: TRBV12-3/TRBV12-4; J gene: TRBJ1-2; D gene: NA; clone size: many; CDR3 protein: CASSQGQYGYTF; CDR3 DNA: TGTGCCAGCAGCCAGGGCCAGTATGGCTACACCTTC
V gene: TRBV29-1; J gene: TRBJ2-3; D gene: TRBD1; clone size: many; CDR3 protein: CSVGTGGSLAVTQYF; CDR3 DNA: TGCAGCGTAGGAACAGGGGGCAGCTTAGCAGTTACGCAGTATTTT
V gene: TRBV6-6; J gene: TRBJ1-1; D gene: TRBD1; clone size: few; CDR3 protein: CASTRQGTNTEAFF; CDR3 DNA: TGTGCCAGCACCCGACAGGGGACGAACACTGAAGCTTTCTTT
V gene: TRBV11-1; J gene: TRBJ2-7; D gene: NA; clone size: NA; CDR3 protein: CASSCWQGSYNEQYF; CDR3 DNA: TGTGCCAGCAGCTGTTGGCAGGGTTCCTACAATGAGCAGTACTTC
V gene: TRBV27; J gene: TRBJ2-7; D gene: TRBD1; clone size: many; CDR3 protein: CASSFGQGGTYEQYF; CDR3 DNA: TGTGCCAGCAGTTTTGGACAGGGGGGTACGTACGAGCAGTACTTC
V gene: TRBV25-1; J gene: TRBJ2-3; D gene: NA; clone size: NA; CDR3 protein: CASSELGALTDTQYF; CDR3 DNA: TGTGCCAGCAGTGAATTAGGGGCTCTCACAGATACGCAGTATTTT
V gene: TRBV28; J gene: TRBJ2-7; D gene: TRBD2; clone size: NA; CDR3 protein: CASSLVLGGSSYEQYF; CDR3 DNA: TGTGCCAGCAGTTTAGTGTTGGGGGGGAGCTCCTACGAGCAGTACTTC
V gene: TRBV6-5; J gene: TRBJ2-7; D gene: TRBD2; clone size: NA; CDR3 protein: CASSWGLADSYEQYF; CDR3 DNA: TGTGCCAGCAGTTGGGGACTAGCAGACTCCTACGAGCAGTACTTC
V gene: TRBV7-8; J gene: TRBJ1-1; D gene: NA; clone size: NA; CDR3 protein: CASSLDRVRPGVNTEAFF; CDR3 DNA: TGTGCCAGCAGCTTAGATAGGGTCCGGCCGGGAGTGAACACTGAAGCTTTCTTT
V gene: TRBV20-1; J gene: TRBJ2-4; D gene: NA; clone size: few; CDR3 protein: CSAPSDGAHKNIQYF; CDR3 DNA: TGCAGTGCACCTAGTGACGGGGCCCACAAAAACATTCAGTACTTC
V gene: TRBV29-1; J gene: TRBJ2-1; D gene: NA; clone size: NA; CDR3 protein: CSGLPGTYNEQFF; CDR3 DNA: TGCAGCGGCCTCCCGGGCACTTACAATGAGCAGTTCTTC
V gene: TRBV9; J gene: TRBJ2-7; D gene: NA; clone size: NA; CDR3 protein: CASSVSGTEASYEQYF; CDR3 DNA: TGTGCCAGCAGCGTAAGCGGGACAGAAGCTTCCTACGAGCAGTACTTC
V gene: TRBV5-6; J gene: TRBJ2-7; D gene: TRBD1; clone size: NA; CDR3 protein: CASSFLGTGGSEQYF; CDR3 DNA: TGTGCCAGCAGCTTTCTTGGGACAGGGGGCTCCGAGCAGTACTTC
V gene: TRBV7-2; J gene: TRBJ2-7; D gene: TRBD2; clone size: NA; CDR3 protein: CASSPRMGGFSSYEQYF; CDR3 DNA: TGTGCCAGCAGCCCCCGAATGGGAGGGTTTAGCTCCTACGAGCAGTACTTC
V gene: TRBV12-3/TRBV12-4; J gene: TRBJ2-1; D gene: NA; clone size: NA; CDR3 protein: CASSSAGNNEQFF; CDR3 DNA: TGTGCCAGCAGTTCGGCCGGAAACAATGAGCAGTTCTTC
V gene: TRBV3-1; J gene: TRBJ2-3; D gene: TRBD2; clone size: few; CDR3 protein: CASSPSSGITDTQYF; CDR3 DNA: TGTGCCAGCAGCCCATCTAGCGGGATCACAGATACGCAGTATTTT
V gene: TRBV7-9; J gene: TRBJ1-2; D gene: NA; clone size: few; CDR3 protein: CASSYDLSGLGGYTF; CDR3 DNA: TGTGCCAGCAGCTACGACCTTTCCGGGTTGGGGGGCTACACCTTC
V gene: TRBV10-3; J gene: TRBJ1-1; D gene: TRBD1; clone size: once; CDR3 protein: CAIRTTGQKNTEAFF; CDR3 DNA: TGTGCCATCAGGACTACGGGACAGAAGAACACTGAAGCTTTCTTT
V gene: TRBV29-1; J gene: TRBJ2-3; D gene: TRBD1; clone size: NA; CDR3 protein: CSVEPRWGTDTDTQYF; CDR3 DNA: TGCAGCGTCGAGCCACGTTGGGGGACAGACACAGATACGCAGTATTTT
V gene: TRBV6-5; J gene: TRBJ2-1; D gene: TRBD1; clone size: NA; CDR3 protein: CASSIDRGSYNEQFF; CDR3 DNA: TGTGCCAGCAGCATCGACAGGGGCTCCTACAATGAGCAGTTCTTC
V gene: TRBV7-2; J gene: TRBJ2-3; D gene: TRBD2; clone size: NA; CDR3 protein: CASRISRGGADTQYF; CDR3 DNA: TGTGCCAGCAGAATTAGCCGGGGGGGAGCAGATACGCAGTATTTT
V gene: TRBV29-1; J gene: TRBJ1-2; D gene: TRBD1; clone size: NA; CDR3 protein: CSVEPDRGVLGGYTF; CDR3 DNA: TGCAGCGTTGAACCGGACAGGGGAGTCTTAGGTGGCTACACCTTC
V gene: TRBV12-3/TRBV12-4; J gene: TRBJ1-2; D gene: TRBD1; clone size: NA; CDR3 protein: CASDAGGGQGYGYTF; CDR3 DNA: TGTGCCAGCGATGCCGGGGGGGGACAGGGCTATGGCTACACCTTC
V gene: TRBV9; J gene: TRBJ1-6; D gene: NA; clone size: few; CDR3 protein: CASIPGPVSSYNSPLHF; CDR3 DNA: TGTGCCAGCATCCCCGGACCGGTGAGCTCCTATAATTCACCCCTCCACTTT